A single sample gave rise to the 26 T cell receptor beta chains below, sequenced in a study of OX40 agonist ivuxolimab in advanced cancers. Library generation was performed with the immunoSEQ multiplex PCR assay. The source is immuneACCESS, and TCRdb retained only in-frame sequences with V and J called. Part of the clones is not carried over; for the studies checked, unresolved V genes explain less than half of this, and the remainder is unexplained. This sample gives 35,000 to 45,000 clones in total; 75% to 90% of them show up just once. Under 5.5% of the sample comes from the top ten. Sequenced material: CD4+ or CD8+ T cells sorted from blood, taken in a trial of the OX40 agonist ivuxolimab. The receptor set was obtained from an adult with an advanced solid tumor such as melanoma, head and neck, liver or kidney cancer.

The chain employs TRBV7-8 and TRBJ1-1; TRBD1 agrees at 7 bases. The CDR3 sequence is 15 residues long. Per the germline V gene, CDR1 is SGHVS and CDR2 is FQNEAQ. V trimming: 6 bases; J trimming: 4 bases; junction bases outside the gene matches: 11. CDR3 region: CASSPGGQWSTEAFF. For the CDR3, the DNA is TGTGCCAGCAGTCCTGGGGGACAGTGGAGCACTGAAGCTTTCTTT.

This clone was seen only once. This sequence joins TRBV6-1 and TRBJ1-4; tentatively, D is TRBD1 (6 bases). CDR1 and CDR2 from the germline V gene are MNHNS and SASEGT. The V end was cut by 6 bases, the J end by 7 bases, with 18 bases between. CDR3 length equals 15 residues. The CDR3 nucleotides read TGTGCCAGCAGCCCACAGGGAGGTTGGGGTGAAAAACTGTTTTTT. Amino acid sequence: CASSPQGGWGEKLFF.

This clone was picked up one time. The chain combines TRBV6-1 with TRBJ1-2; 11 bases fit TRBD1. V lost 6 bases and J lost 4; bases outside the gene matches: 4. Per germline, CDR1 MNHNS and CDR2 SASEGT. The CDR3 covers 14 residues. The CDR3 DNA is TGTGCCAGCAGCCCGGGACAGGGGGGCTATGGCTACACCTTC. It yields the protein CASSPGQGGYGYTF.

This clone was counted a single time. This chain uses TRBV10-3 with TRBJ2-7; 11 bases are shared with TRBD1. The CDR3 loop spans 17 amino acids. The V gene end was trimmed by 4 bases and the J gene end by 1 base; junction bases not matched to a gene: 9. Germline-derived CDR1 and CDR2 are ENHRY and SYGVKD. Here the CDR3 reads CAISGQPRDRGSYEQYF. In DNA form, the CDR3 reads TGTGCCATCAGTGGCCAGCCCCGGGACAGGGGGTCCTACGAGCAGTACTTC.

This clone was found once. The DNA of the CDR3 is TGTGCCAGCAGTTACTCGGGACTGAAGAACACTGAAGCTTTCTTT. The encoded protein is CASSYSGLKNTEAFF. The chain employs TRBV6-5 and TRBJ1-1, with D possibly being TRBD1 (5 bases). V lost 0 bases and J 1 base, leaving 9 bases between the germline ends. Per the germline V gene, CDR1 is MNHEY and CDR2 is SVGAGI. The CDR3 covers 15 residues.

Only one count was recorded for this clone. The chain carries TRBV30 and TRBJ2-3; weak D call: TRBD1 (7 bases). V lost 2 bases and J lost 7, with 10 bases in between. Germline V gives CDR1 GTSNPN, CDR2 SVGIG (reference sequence). CDR3 length: 12 residues. The CDR3 coding sequence is TGTGCCTGGAGTCAGGGGGGAAATACGCAGTATTTT. It codes for CAWSQGGNTQYF.

The chain joins TRBV29-1 to TRBJ2-7; 12 bases are shared with TRBD1. CDR3 length: 13 residues. Germline V gene sequence: CDR1 SQVTM, CDR2 ANQGSEA. J lost 6 bases, V lost 4 bases, and 4 bases had no gene match. The CDR3 coding sequence is TGCAGCGTTGTCGGGACAGGGGGCCTCGAGCAGTACTTC. Protein sequence: CSVVGTGGLEQYF.

The chain uses TRBV28 and TRBJ2-7; a weak D match, TRBD1 (6 bases). Germline lookup yields CDR1 MDHEN and CDR2 SYDVKM. Trimming removed 2 bases from V and 10 bases from J, with 9 bases in between. The CDR3 runs 11 residues. This chain's CDR3 is CASSLIGTQYF. CDR3 coding DNA: TGTGCCAGCAGTTTAATCGGGACACAGTACTTC.

This clone was seen more than once but under ten times. The CDR3 region is CASSTGTGDTEAFF. DNA of the CDR3: TGTGCCAGCAGCACAGGGACAGGGGATACTGAAGCTTTCTTT. The chain is built from TRBV7-9 and TRBJ1-1, with 10 nucleotides matching TRBD1. The V segment lost 5 bases and the J segment 5 bases; nucleotides outside the gene matches: 5. CDR1 SEHNR and CDR2 FQNEAQ come from the germline V gene (reference sequence). The CDR3 is 14 amino acids.

The rearrangement links TRBV28 to TRBJ2-5; 7 bases fit TRBD2. The V gene end was trimmed by 2 bases and the J gene end by 2 bases; junction bases not matched to a gene: 2. The CDR3 is made up of 14 amino acids. The germline V gene encodes CDR1 MDHEN and CDR2 SYDVKM. The CDR3 here is CASSLAGEQETQYF. CDR3 sequence (DNA): TGTGCCAGCAGTTTAGCGGGGGAACAAGAGACCCAGTACTTC.

The CDR3 reads CASSQGDRDTEAFF. In DNA, the CDR3 is TGTGCCAGCAGCCAGGGAGACAGGGACACTGAAGCTTTCTTT. The chain carries TRBV11-3 and TRBJ1-1; 7 bases line up with TRBD1. Germline V gene lookup returns CDR1 SGHNT and CDR2 YENEEA. This CDR3 comprises 14 residues. Trimming removed 5 bases from V and 3 bases from J; junction bases left unmatched: 6.

The chain couples TRBV11-1 to TRBJ1-2, with 9 bases that match TRBD1. Trimming took 5 bases from V and 5 from J; bases not matched to a gene: 6. This CDR3 spans 14 amino acids. The germline gives CDR1 SGHAT, CDR2 FQDESV (reference sequence). The CDR3 reads CASSIGQGRYGYTF. The CDR3 bases are TGTGCCAGCAGCATAGGACAGGGGAGATATGGCTACACCTTC. The full variable domain, with the rest looked up from reference TRBV11-1 and TRBJ1-2, is EAEVAQSPRYKITEKSQAVAFWCDPISGHATLYWYRQILGQGPELLVQFQDESVVDDSQLPKDRFSAERLKGVDSTLKIQPAELGDSAMYLCASSIGQGRYGYTFGSGTRLTVV.

This sequence joins TRBV28 and TRBJ2-6; D is ambiguous. CDR3 length: 16 residues. V dropped 1 base and J dropped 1 base, with 8 bases sitting between them. CDR1 and CDR2 from the germline V gene are MDHEN and SYDVKM. The CDR3 DNA reads as TGTGCCAGCAGTTTATACTGGGGATCTGGGGCCAACGTCCTGACTTTC. Translated: CASSLYWGSGANVLTF. The whole variable domain, filled in from reference TRBV28 and TRBJ2-6, reads DVKVTQSSRYLVKRTGEKVFLECVQDMDHENMFWYRQDPGLGLRLIYFSYDVKMKEKGDIPEGYSVSREKKERFSLILESASTNQTSMYLCASSLYWGSGANVLTFGAGSRLTVL.

CDR3 sequence (DNA): TGTGCCAGCAGCTTAGCAGGGGGATACACCGGGGAGCTGTTTTTT. Amino acids: CASSLAGGYTGELFF. The chain couples TRBV7-8 to TRBJ2-2; a possible D gene is TRBD1 (6 bases). The germline V gene encodes CDR1 SGHVS and CDR2 FQNEAQ. V was shortened by 0 bases and J by 3 bases, with 8 bases between the two germline ends. The CDR3 has 15 residues.

This chain joins TRBV7-8 and TRBJ2-7; D unresolved. CDR3 length: 13 residues. CDR1 and CDR2 from the germline V gene are SGHVS and FQNEAQ. V gave up 5 bases and J gave up 6 bases, with 14 bases separating them. CDR3 region: CASSGQRSSEQYF. DNA for the CDR3: TGTGCCAGCAGCGGCCAACGTTCTAGCGAGCAGTACTTC.

The V call is TRBV19, the J call TRBJ1-3; TRBD1 is a possible D gene (5 bases). This CDR3 has 15 residues. Germline V gives CDR1 LNHDA, CDR2 SQIVND (reference sequence). Trimming removed 10 bases at V and 0 bases at J, with 16 bases between. CDR3 sequence: CATSGTSISGNTIYF. As DNA, the CDR3 is TGTGCCACGTCTGGGACCTCGATCTCTGGAAACACCATATATTTT. The variable domain in full, completed from reference TRBV19 and TRBJ1-3, reads DGGITQSPKYLFRKEGQNVTLSCEQNLNHDAMYWYRQDPGQGLRLIYYSQIVNDFQKGDIAEGYSVSREKKESFPLTVTSAQKNPTAFYLCATSGTSISGNTIYFGEGSWLTVV.

The chain carries TRBV13 and TRBJ2-3; unclear D gene. Trimming cost V 3 bases and J 0 bases, with 7 bases left between them. Germline CDR1 reads PRHDT; CDR2 reads FYEKMQ (reference sequence). The CDR3 has 14 amino acids. CDR3 loop: CASSFGRSTDTQYF. CDR3 bases: TGTGCCAGCAGCTTTGGGCGAAGCACAGATACGCAGTATTTT.

The V call is TRBV25-1, the J call TRBJ2-1; D tentatively fits TRBD1 or TRBD2 (6 bases each). The V end was cut by 3 bases, the J end by 3 bases, with 18 bases between. The germline V gene encodes CDR1 MGHDK and CDR2 SYGVNS. The CDR3 consists of 17 residues. As DNA, the CDR3 is TGTGCCAGCAGTGACTCCCCGGGGGCAGGGATCTACAATGAGCAGTTCTTC. Its protein product is CASSDSPGAGIYNEQFF.

The chain is built from TRBV5-4 and TRBJ2-7; the D gene is possibly TRBD2 (6 bases). Trimming pared 0 bases from V and 9 bases from J, leaving 13 bases between. CDR1 and CDR2 (germline): SGHNT, YYREEE (reference sequence). This CDR3 has 13 residues. CDR3 in DNA: TGTGCCAGCAGCTTGGGCCCCCCGGGGGTGCAGTACTTC. It yields the protein CASSLGPPGVQYF.

By share, this clone counts as medium-sized. This chain uses TRBV10-2 with TRBJ1-1, with D uncertain. The V gene lost 10 bases and the J gene lost 1 base, with 10 bases spanning the gap. There are 12 residues in the CDR3. Per germline, CDR1 WSHSY and CDR2 SAAADI. The CDR3 DNA reads as TGCGCCACCAGAAGTCCGAACACTGAAGCTTTCTTT. This sequence encodes CATRSPNTEAFF.

The chain joins TRBV2 to TRBJ1-1; D is possibly TRBD1 (6 bases). Germline loops: CDR1 SNHLY, CDR2 FYNNEI. Between the trimmed V and J ends, which lost 5 bases and 5 bases, there was a span of 15 bases. The CDR3 loop spans 14 amino acids. The CDR3 bases are TGTGCCAGCAGTAAACAGGGAGGAAGAACTGAAGCTTTCTTT. It is translated as CASSKQGGRTEAFF. The full variable domain, its missing parts supplied by reference TRBV2 and TRBJ1-1, is EPEVTQTPSHQVTQMGQEVILRCVPISNHLYFYWYRQILGQKVEFLVSFYNNEISEKSEIFDDQFSVERPDGSNFTLKIRSTKLEDSAMYFCASSKQGGRTEAFFGQGTRLTVV.

A single count supports this clone. The chain employs TRBV4-3 and TRBJ1-2; D is unresolved. The length of the CDR3 is 17 residues. Germline V CDR1 and CDR2: LGHNA, YSLEER. V lost 0 bases, J lost 4 bases, and 18 bases lay in between. The DNA for the CDR3 is TGCGCCAGCAGCCAAGAGTTAAGCGGGGAAGGACGCTATGGCTACACCTTC. Protein: CASSQELSGEGRYGYTF.

V gene TRBV6-5 combines with J gene TRBJ1-6, with D tentatively TRBD1 (6 bases). V gave up 6 bases and J gave up 6 bases, with 15 bases separating them. Germline CDR1 and CDR2: MNHEY and SVGAGI. This CDR3 is built from 15 residues. The CDR3 region has the DNA TGTGCCAGCAGAGCCCCTCAGGGGATTAATTCACCCCTCCACTTT. It yields the protein CASRAPQGINSPLHF.

The table lists this clone with a count of one. The chain joins TRBV6-6 to TRBJ1-1; 7 bases align to TRBD1. The length of the CDR3 is 15 residues. With 5 bases clipped from V and 3 bases from J, the junction kept 9 bases outside the gene matches. Germline CDR1 MNHNY, CDR2 SVGAGI (reference sequence). This CDR3 is CASSPRTGLDTEAFF. The DNA for the CDR3 is TGTGCCAGCAGTCCGAGGACAGGTTTGGACACTGAAGCTTTCTTT.

The chain employs TRBV5-1 and TRBJ2-5, with D perhaps TRBD1 or TRBD2 (5 bases each). Germline CDR1 and CDR2: SGHRS and YFSETQ. The germline V and J ends were trimmed by 1 base and 4 bases, with 17 bases remaining between them. This CDR3 has 16 residues. CDR3 protein: CASSLSEGFSGETQYF. The CDR3, as DNA: TGCGCCAGCAGCTTGAGTGAGGGGTTCTCGGGAGAGACCCAGTACTTC. The full variable domain, its missing parts supplied by reference TRBV5-1 and TRBJ2-5, is KAGVTQTPRYLIKTRGQQVTLSCSPISGHRSVSWYQQTPGQGLQFLFEYFSETQRNKGNFPGRFSGRQFSNSRSEMNVSTLELGDSALYLCASSLSEGFSGETQYFGPGTRLLVL.

The rearrangement links TRBV7-2 to TRBJ1-2; D may be TRBD1 (6 bases). Germline V gene lookup returns CDR1 SGHTA and CDR2 FQGNSA. Trimming cost V 1 base and J 4 bases, with 16 bases left between them. This CDR3 has 16 residues. DNA of the CDR3: TGTGCCAGCAGCTTAGTAGTTCGGACAGAGGTCTATGGCTACACCTTC. As protein: CASSLVVRTEVYGYTF.